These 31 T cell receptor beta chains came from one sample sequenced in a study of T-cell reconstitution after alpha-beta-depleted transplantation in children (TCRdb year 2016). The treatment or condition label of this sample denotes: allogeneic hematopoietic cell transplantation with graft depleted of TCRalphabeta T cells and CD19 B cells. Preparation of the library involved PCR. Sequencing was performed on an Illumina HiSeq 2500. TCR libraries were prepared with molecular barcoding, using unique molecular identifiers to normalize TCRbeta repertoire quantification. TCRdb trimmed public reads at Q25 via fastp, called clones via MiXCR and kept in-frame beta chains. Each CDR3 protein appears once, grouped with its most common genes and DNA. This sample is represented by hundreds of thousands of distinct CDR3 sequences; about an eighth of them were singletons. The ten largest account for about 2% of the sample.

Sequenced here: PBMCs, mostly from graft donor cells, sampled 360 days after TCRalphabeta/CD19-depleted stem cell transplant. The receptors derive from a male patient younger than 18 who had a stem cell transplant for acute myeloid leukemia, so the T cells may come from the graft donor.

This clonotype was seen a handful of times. The DNA of the CDR3 is TGTGCCAGCCGACCGGGGGGCGACTACGAGCAGTACTTC. Its translation is CASRPGGDYEQYF. This chain links TRBV7-6 with TRBJ2-7; the D gene is possibly TRBD2 (7 bases). Trimming took off 8 bases at V and 3 bases at J, with 14 bases between the two ends. The CDR3 totals 13 residues. CDR1 is SGHVS and CDR2 is FNYEAQ in the germline V gene.

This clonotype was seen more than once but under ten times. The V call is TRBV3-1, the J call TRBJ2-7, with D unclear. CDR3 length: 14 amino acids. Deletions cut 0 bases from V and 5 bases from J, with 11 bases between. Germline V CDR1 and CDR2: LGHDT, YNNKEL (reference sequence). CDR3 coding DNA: TGTGCCAGCAGCCAAGACGGCCCTTGGGACGAGCAGTACTTC. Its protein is CASSQDGPWDEQYF.

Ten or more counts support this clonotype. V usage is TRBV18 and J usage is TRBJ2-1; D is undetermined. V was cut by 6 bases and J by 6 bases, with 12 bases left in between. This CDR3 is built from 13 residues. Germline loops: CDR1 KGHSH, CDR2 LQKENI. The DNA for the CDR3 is TGTGCCAGCTCCCCGCGACGGAGCAATGAGCAGTTCTTC. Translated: CASSPRRSNEQFF.

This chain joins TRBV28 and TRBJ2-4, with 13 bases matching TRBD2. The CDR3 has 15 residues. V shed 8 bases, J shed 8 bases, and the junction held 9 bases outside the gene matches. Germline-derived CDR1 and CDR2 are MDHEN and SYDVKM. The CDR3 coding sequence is TGTGCCAGCGGCCCGGGGACTAGCGGGGACGACATTCAGTACTTC. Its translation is CASGPGTSGDDIQYF.

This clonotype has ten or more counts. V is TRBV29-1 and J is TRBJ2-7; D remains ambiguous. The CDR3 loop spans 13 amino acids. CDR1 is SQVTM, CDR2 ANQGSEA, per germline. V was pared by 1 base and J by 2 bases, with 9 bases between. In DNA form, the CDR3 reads TGCAGCGTTGAAGGGGCCCTAACCTACGAGCAGTACTTC. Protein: CSVEGALTYEQYF.

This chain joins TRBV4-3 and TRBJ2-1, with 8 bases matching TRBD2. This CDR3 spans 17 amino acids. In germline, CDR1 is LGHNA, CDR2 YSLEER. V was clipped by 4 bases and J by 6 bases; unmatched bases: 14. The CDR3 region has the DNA TGCGCCAGCAGCCCAGAAGGGGCTCCGGGAGGGGGCAATGAGCAGTTCTTC. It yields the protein CASSPEGAPGGGNEQFF.

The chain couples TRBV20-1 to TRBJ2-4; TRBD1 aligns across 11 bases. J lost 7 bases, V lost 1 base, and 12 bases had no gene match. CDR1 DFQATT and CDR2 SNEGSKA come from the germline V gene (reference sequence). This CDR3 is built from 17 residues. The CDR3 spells CSARGRKRTGGFNIQYF. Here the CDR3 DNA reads TGCAGTGCTAGAGGCCGGAAGAGGACAGGGGGCTTCAACATTCAGTACTTC.

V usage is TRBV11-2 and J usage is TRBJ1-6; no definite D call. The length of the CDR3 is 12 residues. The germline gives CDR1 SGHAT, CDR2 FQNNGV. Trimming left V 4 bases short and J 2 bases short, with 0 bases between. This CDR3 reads CASSSYNSPLHF. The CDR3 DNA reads TGTGCCAGCAGCTCCTATAATTCACCCCTCCACTTT.

CDR3 coding DNA: TGTGCCAGCAGTTTAGATGGGGGAAGTTCCTACGAGCAGTACTTC. It yields the protein CASSLDGGSSYEQYF. This rearrangement joins TRBV28 to TRBJ2-7; D may correspond to TRBD1 or TRBD2 (5 bases each). CDR1 and CDR2 (germline): MDHEN, SYDVKM. The length of the CDR3 is 15 residues. Trimming took 2 bases from V and 1 from J, leaving 12 bases between them.

In DNA, the CDR3 is TGTGCCAGCAGCTTAGAGCGGGGGGATGGCTCCTACAATGAGCAGTTCTTC. Its protein is CASSLERGDGSYNEQFF. The rearrangement joins TRBV7-6 to TRBJ2-1; 9 bases are a match to TRBD2. V was clipped by 1 base and J by 0 bases; unmatched bases: 4. The CDR3 is 17 amino acids. Germline V CDR1 and CDR2: SGHVS, FNYEAQ.

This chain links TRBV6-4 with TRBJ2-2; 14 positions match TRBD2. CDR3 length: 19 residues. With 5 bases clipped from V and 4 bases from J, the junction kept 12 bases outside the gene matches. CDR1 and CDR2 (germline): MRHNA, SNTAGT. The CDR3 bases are TGTGCCAGCAGTCGTCCCGGGACTAGCGGGAGCTCGTTCACCGGGGAGCTGTTTTTT. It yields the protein CASSRPGTSGSSFTGELFF.

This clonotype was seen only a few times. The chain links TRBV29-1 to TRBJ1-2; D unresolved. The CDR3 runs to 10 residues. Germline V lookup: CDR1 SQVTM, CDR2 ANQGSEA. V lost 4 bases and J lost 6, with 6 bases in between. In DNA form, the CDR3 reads TGCAGCGTTGGGATGGATGGCTACACCTTC. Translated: CSVGMDGYTF. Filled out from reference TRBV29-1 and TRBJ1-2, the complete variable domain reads SAVISQKPSRDICQRGTSLTIQCQVDSQVTMMFWYRQQPGQSLTLIATANQGSEATYESGFVIDKFPISRPNLTFSTLTVSNMSPEDSSIYLCSVGMDGYTFGSGTRLTVV.

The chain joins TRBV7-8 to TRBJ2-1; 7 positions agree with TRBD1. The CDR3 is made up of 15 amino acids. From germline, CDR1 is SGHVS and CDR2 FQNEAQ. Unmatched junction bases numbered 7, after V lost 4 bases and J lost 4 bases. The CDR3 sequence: CASSYAGTVYNEQFF. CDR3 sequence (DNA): TGTGCCAGCAGCTACGCCGGGACAGTGTACAATGAGCAGTTCTTC.

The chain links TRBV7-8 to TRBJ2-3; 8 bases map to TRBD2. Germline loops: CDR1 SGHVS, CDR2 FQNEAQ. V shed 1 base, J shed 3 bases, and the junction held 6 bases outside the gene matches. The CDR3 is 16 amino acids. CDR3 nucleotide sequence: TGTGCCAGCAGCTTAGTTGGGACTAGTTGGACAGATACGCAGTATTTT. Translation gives CASSLVGTSWTDTQYF.

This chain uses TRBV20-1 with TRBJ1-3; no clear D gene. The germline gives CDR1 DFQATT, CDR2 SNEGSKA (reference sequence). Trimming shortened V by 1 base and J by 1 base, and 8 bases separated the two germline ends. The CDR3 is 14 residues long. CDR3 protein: CSARAQTSGNTIYF. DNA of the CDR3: TGCAGTGCTAGAGCCCAGACTTCTGGAAACACCATATATTTT.

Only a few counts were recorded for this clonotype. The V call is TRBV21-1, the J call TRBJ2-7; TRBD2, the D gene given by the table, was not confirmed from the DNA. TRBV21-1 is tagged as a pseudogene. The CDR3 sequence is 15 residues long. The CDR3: CASSKETGLAYEQYF. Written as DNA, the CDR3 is TGTGCCAGCAGCAAAGAAACAGGACTAGCTTACGAGCAGTACTTC.

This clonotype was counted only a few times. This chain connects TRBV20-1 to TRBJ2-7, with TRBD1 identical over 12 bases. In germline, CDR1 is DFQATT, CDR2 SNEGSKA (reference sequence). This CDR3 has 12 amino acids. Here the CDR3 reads CRPGQGAYEQYF. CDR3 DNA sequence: TGCAGACCGGGACAGGGGGCTTACGAGCAGTACTTC.

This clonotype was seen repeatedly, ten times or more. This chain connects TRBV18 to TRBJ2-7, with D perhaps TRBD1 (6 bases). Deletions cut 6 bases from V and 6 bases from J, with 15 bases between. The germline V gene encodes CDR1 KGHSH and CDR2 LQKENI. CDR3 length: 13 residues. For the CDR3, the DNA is TGTGCCAGCTCGTCGACAGGAACCGCCGAGCAGTACTTC. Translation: CASSSTGTAEQYF.

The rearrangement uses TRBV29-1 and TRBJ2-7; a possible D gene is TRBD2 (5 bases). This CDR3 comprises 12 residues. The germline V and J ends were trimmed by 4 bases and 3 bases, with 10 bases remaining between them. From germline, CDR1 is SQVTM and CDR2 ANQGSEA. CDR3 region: CSVGGIHYEQYF. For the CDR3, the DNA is TGCAGCGTTGGAGGGATCCACTACGAGCAGTACTTC.

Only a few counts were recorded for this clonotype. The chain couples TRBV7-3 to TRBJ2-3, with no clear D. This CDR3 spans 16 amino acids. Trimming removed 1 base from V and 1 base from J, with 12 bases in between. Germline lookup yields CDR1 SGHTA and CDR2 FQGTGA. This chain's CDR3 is CASSLISGFGTDTQYF. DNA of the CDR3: TGTGCCAGCAGCTTAATCTCCGGGTTTGGCACAGATACGCAGTATTTT.

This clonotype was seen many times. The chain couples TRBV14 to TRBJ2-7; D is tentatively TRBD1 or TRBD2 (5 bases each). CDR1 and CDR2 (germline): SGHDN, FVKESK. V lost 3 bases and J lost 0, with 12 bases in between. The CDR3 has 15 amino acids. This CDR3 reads CASSHRDVPSYEQYF. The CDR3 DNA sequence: TGTGCCAGCAGCCATCGGGACGTACCCTCCTACGAGCAGTACTTC.

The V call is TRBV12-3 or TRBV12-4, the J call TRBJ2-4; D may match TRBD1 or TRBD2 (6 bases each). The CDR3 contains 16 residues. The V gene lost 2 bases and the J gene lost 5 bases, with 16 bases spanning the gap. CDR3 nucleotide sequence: TGTGCCAGCAGTTTACCACGGGTGGGGGGCGAAAACATTCAGTACTTC. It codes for CASSLPRVGGENIQYF.

The CDR3: CASSQDGTALNTEAFF. For the CDR3, the DNA is TGTGCCAGCAGCCAAGATGGAACAGCCTTGAACACTGAAGCTTTCTTT. The rearrangement links TRBV3-1 to TRBJ1-1, with no clear D. V dropped 0 bases and J dropped 0 bases, with 11 bases sitting between them. The CDR3 length is 16 residues. Germline values: CDR1 LGHDT, CDR2 YNNKEL (reference sequence).

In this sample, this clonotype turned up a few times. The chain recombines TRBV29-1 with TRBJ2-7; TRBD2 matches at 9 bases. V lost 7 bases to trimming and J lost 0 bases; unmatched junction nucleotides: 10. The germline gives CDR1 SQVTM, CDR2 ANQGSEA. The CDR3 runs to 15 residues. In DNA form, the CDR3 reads TGCAGCGCTCAGGGGACTAGCTTCAGCTCCTACGAGCAGTACTTC. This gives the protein CSAQGTSFSSYEQYF.

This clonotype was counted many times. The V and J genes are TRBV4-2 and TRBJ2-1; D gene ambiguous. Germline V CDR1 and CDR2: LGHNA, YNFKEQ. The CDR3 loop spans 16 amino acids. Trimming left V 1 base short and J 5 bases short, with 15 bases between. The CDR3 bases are TGTGCCAGCAGCCAAGTCAGTGGAAAGTGGGACAATGAGCAGTTCTTC. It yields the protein CASSQVSGKWDNEQFF.

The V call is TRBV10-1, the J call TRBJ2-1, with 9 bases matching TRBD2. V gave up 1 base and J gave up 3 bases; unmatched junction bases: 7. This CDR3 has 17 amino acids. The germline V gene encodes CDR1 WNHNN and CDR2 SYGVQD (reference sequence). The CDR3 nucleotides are TGCGCCAGCAGTGAGTTATTAGCGGGAGTCGACTACAATGAGCAGTTCTTC. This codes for CASSELLAGVDYNEQFF.

The CDR3 nucleotides are TGTGCCAGCAGTACCGGAAGGGTGGAAGAGACCCAGTACTTC. Encoded protein: CASSTGRVEETQYF. V gene TRBV4-2 combines with J gene TRBJ2-5; D uncertain. CDR1 and CDR2 from the germline V gene are LGHNA and YNFKEQ. The CDR3 is 14 amino acids. Trimming left V 6 bases short and J 3 bases short, with 14 bases between.

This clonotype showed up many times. This CDR3 reads CASSLLLAGEGNEQFF. DNA for the CDR3: TGTGCCAGCAGTTTACTGCTAGCGGGAGAGGGGAATGAGCAGTTCTTC. The chain is built from TRBV28 and TRBJ2-1; 10 bases are a match to TRBD2. The junction had 8 bases not matched to a gene; V was cut back by 2 bases and J by 7 bases. The germline V gene has CDR1 MDHEN and CDR2 SYDVKM. CDR3 length equals 16 residues.

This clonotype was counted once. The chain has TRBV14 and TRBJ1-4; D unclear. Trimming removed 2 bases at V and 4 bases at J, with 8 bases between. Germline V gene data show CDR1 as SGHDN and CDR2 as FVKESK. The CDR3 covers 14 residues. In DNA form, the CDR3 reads TGTGCCAGCAGCCAAAGTACCCTTAATGAAAAACTGTTTTTT. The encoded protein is CASSQSTLNEKLFF. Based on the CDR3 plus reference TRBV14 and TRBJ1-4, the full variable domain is EAGVTQFPSHSVIEKGQTVTLRCDPISGHDNLYWYRRVMGKEIKFLLHFVKESKQDESGMPNNRFLAERTGGTYSTLKVQPAELEDSGVYFCASSQSTLNEKLFFGSGTQLSVL.

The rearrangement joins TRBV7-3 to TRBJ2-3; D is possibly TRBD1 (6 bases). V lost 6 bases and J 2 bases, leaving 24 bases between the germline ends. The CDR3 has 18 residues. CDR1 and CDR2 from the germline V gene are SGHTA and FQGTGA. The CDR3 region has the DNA TGTGCCAGCAGTCGACTTGGAGTGACAGGAGGTCACACAGATACGCAGTATTTT. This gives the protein CASSRLGVTGGHTDTQYF.

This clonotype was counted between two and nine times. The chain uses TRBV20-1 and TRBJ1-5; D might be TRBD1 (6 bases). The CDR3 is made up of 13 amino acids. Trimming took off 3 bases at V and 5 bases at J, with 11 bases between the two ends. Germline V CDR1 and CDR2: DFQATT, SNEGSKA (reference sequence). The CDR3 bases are TGCAGTGCTAGCGATAGGGGGTATCAGCCCCAGCATTTT. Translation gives CSASDRGYQPQHF.